One and the same sample provided the 8 T cell receptor beta chains below, sequenced in a study of cytomegalovirus exposure and HLA in healthy donors. With 60 Vbeta and 13 Jbeta primers, the PCR was carried out. TCRdb's table, derived via immunoSEQ multiplex PCR, lists solely in-frame clones and lacks some. The sample includes some 180,000 clones, just over 75% of them seen just once. The sequenced material came from PBMCs. The receptors were sampled from a man aged 18 to 29 in good health and CMV-seronegative.

This sequence joins TRBV4-2 and TRBJ2-7; D possibly corresponds to TRBD2 (5 bases). Deletions cut 1 base from V and 4 bases from J, with 11 bases between. Germline CDR1 is LGHNA and CDR2 is YNFKEQ. The CDR3 runs to 14 residues. CDR3 region: CASSQGGEGYEQYF. The CDR3 nucleotides are TGTGCCAGCAGCCAAGGGGGAGAGGGATACGAGCAGTACTTC.

The chain combines TRBV11-2 with TRBJ2-1; 12 bases line up with TRBD2. Per germline, CDR1 SGHAT and CDR2 FQNNGV. V lost 5 bases and J lost 10; bases outside the gene matches: 12. There are 16 residues in the CDR3. CDR3 amino acids: CASSERGLAGTREQFF. Here the CDR3 DNA reads TGTGCCAGCAGCGAGAGAGGACTAGCGGGGACAAGGGAGCAGTTCTTC.

This sequence joins TRBV19 and TRBJ1-5; D may be TRBD1 (6 bases). The CDR3 is 15 residues long. Trimming removed 5 bases from V and 0 bases from J, with 11 bases in between. CDR1 LNHDA and CDR2 SQIVND come from the germline V gene (reference sequence). The CDR3 DNA follows: TGTGCCAGTAGTGAAATACAGGGTAGCAATCAGCCCCAGCATTTT. Its protein product is CASSEIQGSNQPQHF.

This clone was counted between two and nine times. This chain uses TRBV4-2 with TRBJ2-7, with 9 positions matching TRBD2. The CDR3 has 16 amino acids. Looked up from germline, CDR1 is LGHNA and CDR2 is YNFKEQ. V was clipped by 0 bases and J by 7 bases; unmatched bases: 10. The CDR3 is CASSQDRTSGPREQYF. DNA of the CDR3: TGTGCCAGCAGCCAAGATCGAACTAGCGGGCCGAGGGAGCAGTACTTC.

V gene TRBV5-8 combines with J gene TRBJ1-1, with unresolved D. V lost 2 bases and J lost 5, with 7 bases in between. This CDR3 comprises 12 residues. The germline CDR1 and CDR2 sequences are SGHTS and YDEGEE. Here the CDR3 DNA reads TGTGCCAGCAGCTTAAGAGTAACTGAAGCTTTCTTT. The encoded protein is CASSLRVTEAFF. The whole variable domain, remainder taken from reference TRBV5-8 and TRBJ1-1, is EAGVTQSPTHLIKTRGQQATLRCSPISGHTSVYWYQQALGLGLQFLLWYDEGEERNRGNFPPRFSGRQFPNYSSELNVNALELEDSALYLCASSLRVTEAFFGQGTRLTVV.

This chain uses TRBV27 with TRBJ2-7, with TRBD1 matching 11 bases. Germline-derived CDR1 and CDR2 are MNHEY and SMNVEV (reference sequence). The CDR3 length is 16 residues. V was pared by 2 bases and J by 2 bases, with 5 bases of the junction left unmatched. The CDR3 spells CASSLRGGQGAYEQYF. The CDR3 nucleotides read TGTGCCAGCAGTTTAAGGGGGGGACAGGGGGCCTACGAGCAGTACTTC.

V is TRBV11-2 and J is TRBJ2-7; D unclear. Germline CDR1 and CDR2: SGHAT and FQNNGV. Trimming took 1 base from V and 0 from J, leaving 10 bases between them. The CDR3 totals 15 residues. For the CDR3, the DNA is TGTGCCAGCAGCTTAGCCCCCCCCGGCTCCTACGAGCAGTACTTC. Its translation: CASSLAPPGSYEQYF. The entire variable domain, with the rest obtained from reference TRBV11-2 and TRBJ2-7, is as follows: EAGVAQSPRYKIIEKRQSVAFWCNPISGHATLYWYQQILGQGPKLLIQFQNNGVVDDSQLPKDRFSAERLKGVDSTLKIQPAKLEDSAVYLCASSLAPPGSYEQYFGPGTRLTVT.

Concerning this clone itself: Other DNA sequences of this sample code for an identical CDR3. The CDR3 nucleotides read TGTGCCAGCAGGGGGGGTGGCTATGGCTACACCTTC. Translating it yields CASRGGGYGYTF. The chain links TRBV7-9 to TRBJ1-2; tentatively, D is TRBD1 (5 bases). The CDR3 runs 12 residues. V lost 6 bases and J lost 4, with 9 bases in between. The germline V gene has CDR1 SEHNR and CDR2 FQNEAQ (reference sequence). Full variable domain (rest looked up from reference TRBV7-9 and TRBJ1-2): DTGVSQNPRHKITKRGQNVTFRCDPISEHNRLYWYRQTLGQGPEFLTYFQNEAQLEKSRLLSDRFSAERPKGSFSTLEIQRTEQGDSAMYLCASRGGGYGYTFGSGTRLTVV.